The clone carrying this T cell receptor beta chain has a handful of counts. Its antigen is currently unknown. The entry originates in a study of T-cell reconstitution after alpha-beta-depleted transplantation in children. Preparation of the TCRbeta library was carried out with unique molecular identifiers. One entry per CDR3 protein results from TCRdb running MiXCR on the PCR reads. This repertoire shows fewer than 550,000 distinct CDR3 sequences, around 10% found once; its top ten account for 14%. The ends were cut back, 3 bases at V and 1 base at J, with 7 bases in the middle. The CDR3 covers 14 residues. Germline CDR1 reads KGHSH; CDR2 reads LQKENI. General study results and limits: Surviving recipient T cells and thymic progenitors accounted for the high day-60 TCRbeta diversity observed in some patients.

Sample: PBMCs, mostly from graft donor cells, taken 180 days after TCRalphabeta/CD19-depleted stem cell transplant. The J gene is TRBJ1-5, the V gene TRBV18; unclear D gene. The TCR originated in a female patient younger than 10 who had a stem cell transplant for aplastic anemia, so the T cells may come from the graft donor. For the CDR3, the DNA is TGTGCCAGCTCACCCCGACACAGCAATCAGCCCCAGCATTTT. It is translated as CASSPRHSNQPQHF.